This T cell receptor (beta chain) came from a study of cytomegalovirus exposure and HLA in healthy donors. For the study at large: T cells numbering approximately 170 million yielded 117 million unique TCR beta sequences in an earlier analysis. Study-wide findings and caveats: It was approximately 150 TCR beta chains that were listed as cytomegalovirus-associated.

PCR used 60 Vbeta primers and 13 Jbeta primers. The method was immunoSEQ multiplex PCR; TCRdb's version includes in-frame clones alone and lacks a portion of them. This table has about 110,000 clones, around 69% appearing once. To note about this clone: Its target is unknown.

J gave up 4 bases and V 4 bases, and 4 bases lay outside the gene matches. This CDR3 spans 13 amino acids. CDR1 and CDR2 (germline): SGHDT, YYEEEE. This chain joins TRBV5-6 and TRBJ2-5; 7 nucleotides line up with TRBD1. This TCR derives from a man aged 18 to 29 in good health and CMV-seronegative. The sample taken for sequencing was PBMCs. The CDR3: CASSQGTVETQYF. CDR3 nucleotide sequence: TGTGCCAGCAGCCAAGGGACAGTAGAGACCCAGTACTTC.